This T cell receptor beta chain was recovered during a study of breast tumors, draining lymph nodes, adjacent tissues. Overall study findings and caveats: Luminal-like breast cancer showed significantly higher tumor–nontumor repertoire similarity than basal-like. Data fit most tumor T cells coming from lymph node, expanding in tumor. Tumors had less TCR diversity than lymph nodes, more than nontumor tissue. Data only fit, rather than demonstrated, lymph node origin of most tumor T cells.

Axillary draining lymph nodes of breast cancer patients supplied the node samples. In TCRdb, the multiplex PCR reads were re-called with MiXCR into one record per CDR3 protein. This sample has some 150,000 distinct CDR3 sequences, with around 20% found just once. This clonotype was counted ten times or more. What it binds is unknown. This CDR3 has 11 amino acids. Per germline, CDR1 DFQATT and CDR2 SNEGSKA (reference sequence). Trimming took 3 bases from V and 4 from J, leaving 7 bases between them. This receptor was taken from a female donor with breast cancer. Some clones in this sample may be carry-over from other donors' samples. The J gene is TRBJ2-7, the V gene TRBV20-1; D remains ambiguous. The sample was axillary lymph node tissue. In nucleotides, the CDR3 is TGCAGTGCTAGCCAAGGATACGAGCAGTACTTC. Its protein product is CSASQGYEQYF.